This TCR beta chain was sequenced for a study of CD8+ T cells in alopecia areata. Study in general: A regimen of oral tofacitinib, 5 to 10 mg twice daily, was given to treated patients. The protocol delivered tofacitinib for 6 to 18 months, then withdrew it for 6 months. Overall study results and limits: Clarity of TCR sharing across patients fell short of that in mice, possibly HLA-related. Scalp samples also yield sequences from resident alphabeta T cells of normal skin.

In germline, CDR1 is GTSNPN, CDR2 SVGIG (reference sequence). The CDR3 is made up of 15 amino acids. This clone was seen more than once but under ten times. As yet, its antigen is unknown. Once RNA had been extracted, it was reverse transcribed into cDNA to act as the sequencing template. Profiling relied on immunoSEQ multiplex PCR, and the TCRdb table lists in-frame clones only, not all of them. The repertoire holds about 150,000 clones, with about 87% as singletons. Here the sequenced sample was CD8+ T cells sorted from blood, taken at week 0. This chain links TRBV30 with TRBJ2-5; 7 bases are a match to TRBD1. The DNA end favors TRBJ2-7, so the J call may be wrong. The TCR comes from a human donor with alopecia areata. The CDR3 region is CAWSPPDRPTYEQYF. The CDR3 DNA reads as TGTGCCTGGAGTCCTCCGGACAGGCCTACCTACGAGCAGTACTTC.